This entry concerns a single T cell receptor (beta chain). This entry is derived from a study of blood T cell repertoires in COVID-19. V lost 3 bases, J lost 8 bases, and 4 bases stayed unmatched. CDR3 length: 14 residues. From germline, CDR1 is MDHEN and CDR2 SYDVKM. Authors' data handling: Estimation of nucleated cell counts relied on the amplification of reference gene primers. Profiled with immunoSEQ multiplex PCR; TCRdb holds only in-frame clones, not every one. That table furnishes V, J and clone size, whereas the DNA furnished D and trimming. Of roughly 50,000 clones in the sample, about 91% were seen once.

The sample comprised peripheral blood. V is TRBV28 and J is TRBJ1-4; 9 bases map to TRBD1. This TCR came from a woman aged 55-75 years with active or convalescent COVID-19. CDR3 region: CASSLNRGLEKLFF. The CDR3 DNA is TGTGCCAGCAGTTTGAACAGGGGGCTGGAAAAACTGTTTTTT.